The subject of this entry is one T cell receptor beta chain. Its antigen remains unidentified. The data originate from a study of identical twins. The study, taken as a whole, reports: Excess sharing by twins proved weaker in beta out-of-frame sequences.

Unique molecular identifiers were in the cDNA, with template-switch universal primer binding. MiXCR, run by TCRdb on the 5' RACE reads, gives a single entry per CDR3 protein. Altogether 500,000 to 600,000 distinct CDR3 sequences are present, 20% to 25% being singletons, with the ten largest covering around 1%. The sample also formed part of further work on T cells expressing NK-cell markers. That investigation notes: Repertoires of TCR beta were obtained from T cells sorted as CD3+CD56+NKG2C+, CD3+CD56+NKG2C- and CD3+CD56-NKG2C+. Uncertainty persisted over the HCMV specificity of expanded NKG2C+ T cell clones.

The source is a woman between 18 and 29 years old in good health. The source material was CD4+ T cells sorted from blood.

CDR3 sequence: CASSQDMASGTYEQYF. The CDR3 DNA reads TGCGCCAGCAGCCAAGATATGGCTAGCGGGACATACGAGCAGTACTTC. The chain employs TRBV4-3 and TRBJ2-7; 9 bases match TRBD2. The CDR3 spans 16 residues. The J segment lost 4 bases and the V segment lost 0 bases, leaving 7 bases of the junction unmatched. Germline CDR1 is LGHNA and CDR2 is YSLEER.